These 2 T cell receptor beta chains share one sample of origin, sequenced in a study of T cell changes during pregnancy in multiple sclerosis. This table comes from immunoSEQ multiplex PCR, and its TCRdb copy is limited to in-frame clones, with some not included. The sample consists of 60,000 or so clones, around 89% of them appearing once. Sequencing used peripheral blood, obtained in the first trimester of pregnancy. The receptors shown here come from a female donor in good health, enrolled as a control in a pregnancy study.

The V call is TRBV7-9, the J call TRBJ1-1, with 9 bases matching TRBD1. V lost 4 bases, J lost 5 bases, and 5 bases stayed unmatched. The germline V gene has CDR1 SEHNR and CDR2 FQNEAQ (reference sequence). This CDR3 is 14 amino acids long. In nucleotides, the CDR3 is TGTGCCAGCAGCTGGGGACAGGGTAGGACTGAAGCTTTCTTT. Translated: CASSWGQGRTEAFF.

The rearrangement uses TRBV19 and TRBJ1-5, with TRBD1 identical over 11 bases. V lost 4 bases, J lost 2 bases, and 7 bases stayed unmatched. Germline V gene lookup returns CDR1 LNHDA and CDR2 SQIVND (reference sequence). The CDR3 contains 17 residues. CDR3 DNA sequence: TGTGCCAGTAGTAGAGGACAGGGGGCGTGGGGCAATCAGCCCCAGCATTTT. Protein sequence: CASSRGQGAWGNQPQHF.